Listed below are T cell receptor beta chains from one sample, sequenced in a study of T cell repertoires in cytomegalovirus infection. In TCRdb, the reads were re-called with MiXCR into one record per CDR3 protein. The sample includes about 140,000 distinct CDR3 sequences, about 6% seen only once; the top ten take more than 15%. What was sequenced was PBMCs. The source is a human donor in good health (CMV status not recorded). Some clones in this sample may be carry-over from other donors' samples. Both conserved end residues are part of each CDR3. The D gene is left open where the match is weak. A clone size is listed for some rows: how often the clone was seen (once, few, many), or a class if it is expanded.

j_call clone_size d_call v_call cdr3_aa cdr3_nt
TRBJ2-3 NA NA TRBV29-1 CSVEEMGTDTQYF TGCAGCGTTGAGGAAATGGGCACAGATACGCAGTATTTT
TRBJ2-2 NA NA TRBV20-1 CSARSERAGELFF TGCAGTGCTCGCTCGGAGAGGGCCGGGGAGCTGTTTTTT
TRBJ2-3 many NA TRBV7-2 CASSLRQAGDTQYF TGTGCCAGCAGCTTGCGACAGGCTGGAGATACGCAGTATTTT
TRBJ1-2 many TRBD1 TRBV7-2 CASSFRSSRGGPFNYGYTF TGTGCCAGCAGCTTCCGATCTTCCAGGGGGGGGCCCTTTAACTATGGCTACACCTTC
TRBJ2-5 NA TRBD1 TRBV5-1 CASSPTGGGEETQYF TGCGCCAGCAGCCCTACAGGGGGTGGCGAGGAGACCCAGTACTTC
TRBJ2-3 few TRBD1 TRBV6-2/TRBV6-3 CASSPDRVVPDTQYF TGTGCCAGCAGCCCTGACAGGGTTGTTCCAGATACGCAGTATTTT
TRBJ2-7 many TRBD2 TRBV5-4 CASSQTSGSYEQYF TGTGCCAGCAGCCAGACTAGCGGTTCCTACGAGCAGTACTTC
TRBJ2-7 many NA TRBV7-2 CASSLSYEQYF TGTGCCAGCAGCCTCTCCTACGAGCAGTACTTC
TRBJ1-2 few NA TRBV12-3/TRBV12-4 CASGMGNYGYTF TGTGCCAGCGGAATGGGAAACTATGGCTACACCTTC
TRBJ2-2 once NA TRBV12-3/TRBV12-4 CASKQGGRQTGELLF TGTGCCAGCAAGCAGGGGGGGAGGCAGACCGGGGAGCTGCTTTTT
TRBJ1-4 few NA TRBV5-6 CASSFEDNEKLFF TGTGCCAGCAGCTTCGAGGATAATGAAAAACTGTTTTTT
TRBJ1-2 many TRBD1 TRBV7-2 CASSFETGGFGYGYTF TGTGCCAGCAGCTTCGAGACAGGGGGCTTTGGGTATGGCTACACCTTC
TRBJ1-2 few TRBD1 TRBV5-1 CASSLTTGHYGYTF TGCGCCAGCAGCTTGACGACAGGGCACTATGGCTACACCTTC
TRBJ1-3 NA NA TRBV3-1 CASSQWGQNSGNTIYF TGTGCCAGCAGCCAATGGGGGCAAAACTCTGGAAACACCATATATTTT
TRBJ2-1 few TRBD1 TRBV4-1 CASSRGGHEQFF TGCGCCAGCAGCCGAGGGGGCCATGAGCAGTTCTTC
TRBJ2-5 many TRBD1 TRBV7-2 CASSLADRQTQYF TGTGCCAGCAGCTTAGCGGACAGGCAGACCCAGTACTTC
TRBJ2-2 many TRBD1 TRBV19 CASSQVQGLLDGELFF TGTGCCAGTAGTCAAGTACAGGGGCTCCTCGACGGGGAGCTGTTTTTT
TRBJ1-4 many NA TRBV28 CASSFSREKLFF TGTGCCAGCAGTTTCTCTCGGGAAAAACTGTTTTTT
TRBJ1-4 many NA TRBV5-1 CASRTDGINEKLFF TGCGCCAGCAGAACGGACGGCATAAATGAAAAACTGTTTTTT
TRBJ2-7 many NA TRBV12-3/TRBV12-4 CASSPGVGRTYEQYF TGTGCCAGCAGCCCGGGGGTGGGGAGGACCTACGAGCAGTACTTC
TRBJ1-5 many NA TRBV7-2 CASSLEGGGSQPQHF TGTGCCAGCAGCTTAGAGGGCGGGGGATCGCAGCCCCAGCATTTT
TRBJ2-2 many NA TRBV5-1 CASRGSEAGANTGELFF TGCGCCAGCAGGGGGTCCGAGGCAGGCGCGAACACCGGGGAGCTGTTTTTT
TRBJ2-3 NA TRBD1 TRBV5-1 CASSSEDRNTDTQYF TGCGCCAGCAGCTCAGAGGACAGGAACACAGATACGCAGTATTTT
TRBJ2-3 many TRBD2 TRBV18 CASSPPREVQVWTDTQYF TGTGCCAGCTCCCCCCCCCGGGAGGTGCAAGTGTGGACAGATACGCAGTATTTT
TRBJ1-1 few NA TRBV19 CASSIVPGEGTEAFF TGTGCCAGTAGTATAGTCCCAGGGGAAGGGACTGAAGCTTTCTTT
TRBJ2-5 many NA TRBV7-9 CASSFRGLAGETQYF TGTGCCAGCAGCTTCAGAGGGCTAGCCGGGGAGACCCAGTACTTC
TRBJ1-1 few NA TRBV3-1 CASRWDGVNTEAFF TGTGCCAGCAGATGGGACGGTGTGAACACTGAAGCTTTCTTT
TRBJ2-7 NA NA TRBV29-1 CSVIGAGVGQYF TGCAGCGTTATTGGGGCGGGTGTTGGGCAGTACTTC
TRBJ1-1 many NA TRBV7-6 CASSFQTLRDRNTEAFF TGTGCCAGCAGTTTCCAAACCCTCAGGGATCGTAACACTGAAGCTTTCTTT
TRBJ2-5 many TRBD1 TRBV28 CASSLSGGAKTQYF TGTGCCAGCAGTTTGTCAGGGGGCGCAAAGACCCAGTACTTC
TRBJ2-1 few NA TRBV19 CASSPGLTYNEQFF TGTGCCAGTTCCCCAGGCCTGACCTACAATGAGCAGTTCTTC
TRBJ1-1 many TRBD1 TRBV19 CASSYDRGRTEAFF TGTGCCAGTAGTTACGACAGGGGAAGGACTGAAGCTTTCTTT
TRBJ1-3 many NA TRBV14 CASSALGNTIYF TGTGCCAGCAGCGCTCTGGGAAACACCATATATTTT
TRBJ2-7 NA TRBD2 TRBV18 CASSPPGLAGGIISYEQYF TGTGCCAGCTCACCACCGGGACTAGCGGGGGGGATTATCTCCTACGAGCAGTACTTC
TRBJ2-7 many NA TRBV7-9 CASSSTFTYEQYF TGTGCCAGCAGCTCGACATTTACCTACGAGCAGTACTTC
TRBJ2-7 many NA TRBV7-2 CASSLTASYEQYF TGTGCCAGCAGCTTGACAGCATCCTACGAGCAGTACTTC
TRBJ1-1 NA NA TRBV28 CASSLWGGTEAFF TGTGCCAGCAGTTTATGGGGGGGCACGGAAGCTTTCTTT
TRBJ2-5 many TRBD1 TRBV7-2 CASSFTTTGGGPNQYF TGTGCCAGCAGCTTCACCACGACAGGGGGCGGCCCCAACCAGTACTTC
TRBJ1-5 NA NA TRBV7-2 CASSLVYNQPQHF TGTGCCAGCAGCTTAGTTTACAATCAGCCCCAGCATTTT
TRBJ1-2 few TRBD1 TRBV10-2 CASSEQGQGVDGYTF TGCGCCAGCAGTGAGCAAGGTCAGGGGGTAGATGGCTACACCTTC
TRBJ2-7 many TRBD1 TRBV6-2/TRBV6-3 CASSRDRDYEQYF TGTGCCAGCAGCCGGGACAGGGACTACGAGCAGTACTTC
TRBJ1-1 many TRBD1 TRBV7-6 CASSSQTGGQGEAFF TGTGCCAGCAGCTCCCAAACCGGAGGACAGGGTGAAGCTTTCTTT